The entry below describes one T cell receptor beta chain. This clonotype occurred many times. Its antigen is unknown. Base qualities are not provided; no much larger clone lies one nucleotide away. TCRdb shows the sequencer as Illumina NovaSeq 6000. TCRalpha and TCRbeta cDNA libraries were constructed by 5'RACE with constant-segment primers, with sample barcodes and unique molecular identifiers being introduced. RNA was extracted from every sample with Trizol reagent. Library amplification was performed in two PCR steps, and a second sample barcode and Illumina TruSeq adapters were introduced in the second step. Sequencing of libraries was performed on an Illumina NovaSeq with 2 x 150 bp paired-end reads. As for the authors' bioinformatics: With migec v1.2.7, reads were demultiplexed and then collapsed into UMI-guided consensus sequences. Using mixcr v2.1.11, UMI consensuses were aligned to TRA and TRB V and J templates and then assembled into clonotypes. A clonotype was counted as expanded or contracted only when both edgeR and NoisET called the clonotype significant, with the noise models trained on biological replicates. For edgeR calls, the thresholds were a false discovery rate-adjusted p below 0.01 and a log2 fold-change of 1. As an exploratory analysis of dynamics, PCA with hierarchical clustering was applied to max-normalized trajectories of the 1000 most abundant clonotypes. Separately sequenced CD4+ and CD8+ repertoires were used to assign a CD4 or CD8 phenotype to each responding clone. TCRdb redid the processing of the public reads, applying fastp at Q25 and MiXCR, and retained in-frame beta chains. Each entry is one CDR3 protein sequence, shown with its most common DNA and genes. TCRdb's processing, not the study's, gives the V and J calls here. This sample lists roughly 370,000 distinct CDR3 sequences; roughly 15% were detected once. The top ten constitute under 25% of the sample.

This sample is drawn from a study of T-cell memory formation after mild COVID-19 (dated by TCRdb to about 2021). For context, the study as a whole: TCR sequence clusters from the two donors were largely donor specific. In a couple of donors, T-cell clones that expanded and contracted after mild COVID-19 were followed by sequencing TCRalpha and TCRbeta repertoires longitudinally. Two young, previously healthy adult volunteers, one female and one male, were included in the cohort.

Ficoll-Paque density gradient centrifugation was the method used to isolate PBMCs. What the work shows at the level of the full study, not this receptor alone: Contracting CD4+ clones appeared mostly in the CM and EM memory subsets, whereas CD8+ clones were enriched in EMRA. The second-wave clones that peaked on day 37 were not confirmed to be SARS-CoV-2 specific. The study included only two mild cases, and larger cohorts that include severe cases with pre-infection samples were judged to be necessary. Some responding clones were found in pre-infection memory, which suggests that pre-existing cross-reactive memory T cells took part in the SARS-CoV-2 response. Clones that contracted from day 15 to 85 showed balanced CD4/CD8 phenotypes, whereas a second wave of clones that expanded from day 15 to 37 leaned towards CD4+.

The cysteine opens and the phenylalanine closes a CDR3 of 16 amino acids. Only the CDR3 DNA stays, 48 bases, in frame from base 1. For this chain, trimming is 2 bases at the V end and 4 bases at the J end, and the number of junction bases without a gene match is 7. Per the germline V gene, MNHEY is the CDR1 and SVGEGT is the CDR2. The clonotype comes from a man aged 18-30 years who had mild COVID-19 (a few samples of this study predate the infection). The sample titles of this study are shuffled in the database, so cell type and time point are left out; the donor was told from shared clones. The rearrangement combines TRBV6-2 or TRBV6-3 with TRBJ2-1; the junction holds 8 bases that match TRBD1. Sequencing was carried out using PBMCs or a T cell subset sorted from them (not recorded which). The DNA is as follows: TGTGCCAGCAGTTACCGTCAGGGACAGGCTTACAATGAGCAGTTCTTC. Its protein product is CASSYRQGQAYNEQFF.